This TCR beta chain derives from a study of a mutant IDH1 vaccine in newly diagnosed glioma. Turning to the study itself: Treated patients had a mean age of about 37 years and a sex split that was roughly 62% male and roughly 40% female. Most patients had radiochemotherapy with temozolomide before enrollment; others had one alone.

For this clone: Its target is unknown.

Study findings and constraints: Patients showed vaccine-induced immune responses at a rate of under 95%.

Assay: immunoSEQ multiplex PCR; the TCRdb copy retains only in-frame clones and omits some. The sample contains 35,000 to 40,000 clones, under 80% of which appear only once. V lost 4 bases to trimming and J lost 11 bases, with 23 bases between them. Germline V gene lookup returns CDR1 LGHNA and CDR2 YSLEER. The length of the CDR3 is 15 residues. Stated time point: baseline, week 1 (first vaccination visit). Treatment indicated: pre-vaccination baseline after standard-of-care therapy. This receptor was taken from a middle-aged man with glioma. Some clones in this sample may be carry-over from other donors' samples. This chain uses TRBV4-3 with TRBJ1-2; D unresolved. Sample: PBMCs, taken from a glioma patient treated with radiotherapy, temozolomide or both. The CDR3 loop is CASSPDAMSRGRYTF. CDR3 coding DNA: TGCGCCAGCAGCCCGGACGCTATGTCTCGAGGGAGATACACCTTC.